These T cell receptor beta chains were read from a single sample in a study of T cell changes during pregnancy in multiple sclerosis. The table came from immunoSEQ multiplex PCR; TCRdb's copy has only in-frame clones and leaves some out. The data contain over 50,000 clones, roughly 90% of them singletons. Sequences were derived from peripheral blood, sampled in the first trimester of pregnancy. The receptors shown here come from a female donor with multiple sclerosis, enrolled in a pregnancy study. Both conserved end residues are trimmed from each CDR3.

v_gene	j_gene	CDR3aa
TRBV6-4	TRBJ2-1	ASGTRGSLLNEQF
TRBV30	TRBJ1-1	AWRPDRYTEAF
TRBV4-2	TRBJ2-3	ASSQRQGTGGSTDTQY
TRBV5-1	TRBJ1-5	ASSLNAESGQPQH
TRBV19	TRBJ1-5	ASAGDNNQPQH
TRBV18	TRBJ2-1	ASSPYDSGDIGNNEQF
TRBV2	TRBJ2-7	ASSGYISGNEQY
TRBV18	TRBJ2-3	ASSPMETLPPDTQY
TRBV27	TRBJ2-2	ASSPLPQGRRNGELF
TRBV28	TRBJ2-7	ASSSPTDYEQY
TRBV9	TRBJ2-7	ASSVGGSGSPEQY
TRBV27	TRBJ1-4	PGRVYHEKLF
TRBV30	TRBJ1-2	AWSQTTGVSYGYT
TRBV10-2	TRBJ2-7	ASSQSSGRAYEQY
TRBV5-4	TRBJ1-1	ASSLPTGGGRTEAF
TRBV5-1	TRBJ2-2	ASTEIGGAGGELF
TRBV4-1	TRBJ2-7	ASSHPIDGGGRDYEQY
TRBV6-5	TRBJ1-1	ASSYGRNTEAF
TRBV2	TRBJ2-4	ASGLAGVGKNIQY
TRBV9	TRBJ1-1	ASSAPRGNTEAF
TRBV23-1	TRBJ1-5	ASSQSLGGRRQPQH
TRBV28	TRBJ2-1	ASSLRDNNEQF
TRBV2	TRBJ1-5	ASSDFDRDQPQH
TRBV6-6	TRBJ1-1	ASREENTEAF
TRBV9	TRBJ2-1	ASSIGGTNNEQF
TRBV27	TRBJ1-5	ASSWARTGNQPQH
TRBV7-9	TRBJ2-7	ASSSSGGNYEQY
TRBV7-9	TRBJ1-2	ASSSGRGLGGYT
TRBV5-1	TRBJ2-5	ASSLAVRAETQY
TRBV4-2	TRBJ2-3	ASSQDSGRTDTQY
TRBV28	TRBJ1-1	ASSFTGLGREAF
TRBV5-1	TRBJ2-7	ASSAGTKLSGQY